This TCR beta chain came from a study of shared clonotypes between healthy human individuals. Some clones are missing from TCRdb's copy, which holds only in-frame ones; the method was immunoSEQ multiplex PCR. The sample consists of around 990,000 clones, about 80% of them appearing once. This clone was picked up many times. Germline assignment: CDR1 SGHRS and CDR2 YFSETQ. V lost 4 bases to trimming and J lost 1 base; unmatched junction nucleotides: 4. The CDR3 consists of 15 residues. The specimen sequenced was memory CD4+ T cells from PBMCs. Subset of the sample: CD45RA-negative fraction. The chain is built from TRBV5-1 and TRBJ2-2, with 7 bases fitting TRBD1. This TCR was sampled from a young man in good health. Some clones in this sample may be carry-over from other donors' samples. This CDR3 reads CASSVQGVNTGELFF. The CDR3 DNA sequence: TGCGCCAGCAGCGTCCAGGGGGTGAACACCGGGGAGCTGTTTTTT.